This T cell receptor beta chain derives from a study of response to subunit inactivated influenza vaccine (dated 2018 in TCRdb). Some background on the complete study: To follow how T cells responded to a trivalent subunit inactivated influenza vaccine, the researchers relied on deep quantitative profiling of the T cell receptor repertoire. Here is what the overall study found, with its caveats: The authors suggested that each seasonal influenza vaccination may recruit only a limited number of new T cells.

As for this clonotype: Its antigen is still unknown. Base qualities are not recorded, but no much larger clone differs from it by a single base.

Library construction relied on RT-PCR. Instrument on record: Illumina HiSeq 2500. The public reads were reprocessed in TCRdb via fastp at Q25 and MiXCR, keeping in-frame beta chains. Merged by CDR3 protein, the rows form single entries marked with the most common genes and DNA. This sample gives 800,000 to 1,000,000 distinct CDR3 sequences in total; approximately 22% of them show up just once. The ten largest clonotypes hold 10% to 13% of the sample. The trim is 3 bases for V and 4 bases for J, with a gap of 25 bases between the germline ends. Including cysteine and phenylalanine, the CDR3 has 19 amino acids. Only the CDR3 region is kept as DNA, spanning 57 bases read in frame from base 1. The CDR1 and CDR2 encoded by the germline V gene are SGHAT and FQNNGV.

This clonotype was sampled from a man in his fifties who received an inactivated influenza vaccine. Donor details come from another sample of the same person, matched by shared clones. Sequencing used PBMCs from blood, obtained around 5 days after vaccination. The V gene is TRBV11-2 and the J gene is TRBJ2-1; a tentative D match to TRBD1 spans 6 bases. The CDR3 sequence is CASSLGVSFRPQGYNEQFF. At the DNA level, the sequence is TGTGCCAGCAGCTTGGGGGTCTCCTTTCGGCCTCAGGGGTACAATGAGCAGTTCTTC.